The 29 T cell receptor beta chains listed next were all sequenced from one sample in a study of PD-L1 blockade in urothelial cancer. Noted time point: peripheral blood 6 weeks after treatment start. Produced via immunoSEQ multiplex PCR; TCRdb's table is partial and in-frame only. Of fewer than 90,000 clones listed, approximately 89% are singletons. The sample in question was PBMCs, obtained around atezolizumab (anti-PD-L1) treatment. Source of these receptors: a woman at least 80 years old with urothelial cancer.

The rearrangement uses TRBV9 and TRBJ2-5; 7 bases are a match to TRBD1. V was clipped by 0 bases and J by 2 bases; unmatched bases: 7. Looked up from germline, CDR1 is SGDLS and CDR2 is YYNGEE. This CDR3 spans 16 amino acids. The CDR3 here is CASSVDGGQTQETQYF. The DNA of the CDR3 is TGTGCCAGCAGCGTAGATGGGGGACAGACTCAAGAGACCCAGTACTTC. The variable domain in full, with the rest retrieved from reference TRBV9 and TRBJ2-5, is DSGVTQTPKHLITATGQRVTLRCSPRSGDLSVYWYQQSLDQGLQFLIQYYNGEERAKGNILERFSAQQFPDLHSELNLSSLELGDSALYFCASSVDGGQTQETQYFGPGTRLLVL.

This clone has just one count. The chain is built from TRBV18 and TRBJ1-3; possibly TRBD1 for D (5 bases). The V end lost 1 base, the J end lost 4 bases, and 14 bases lay between the germline ends. CDR1 and CDR2 from the germline V gene are KGHSH and LQKENI. The CDR3 spans 16 residues. CDR3 DNA sequence: TGTGCCAGCTCACCACTCGACAGCTTGGGAGGAAACACCATATATTTT. This gives the protein CASSPLDSLGGNTIYF.

The rearrangement joins TRBV6-4 to TRBJ1-1; D unresolved. CDR1 is MRHNA, CDR2 SNTAGT, per germline. V shed 5 bases and J shed 0 bases, with 7 bases lying between them. This CDR3 is built from 13 residues. The CDR3 protein is CASSKELNTEAFF. For the CDR3, the DNA is TGTGCCAGCAGTAAGGAGTTGAACACTGAAGCTTTCTTT.

The chain employs TRBV5-1 and TRBJ1-3, with D tentatively TRBD1 (5 bases). There are 16 residues in the CDR3. V lost 3 bases and J lost 0, with 13 bases in between. Germline CDR1 reads SGHRS; CDR2 reads YFSETQ. CDR3 nucleotide sequence: TGCGCCAGCAGCTGGGGTGGGGGGACCTCTGGAAACACCATATATTTT. Encoded protein: CASSWGGGTSGNTIYF.

J is TRBJ2-2 and V is TRBV11-2, with TRBD2 as a possible D gene (5 bases). The CDR3 sequence is 16 residues long. Looked up from germline, CDR1 is SGHAT and CDR2 is FQNNGV. V lost 5 bases to trimming and J lost 4 bases, with 17 bases between them. Here the CDR3 reads CASSPFLLEVTGELFF. DNA for the CDR3: TGTGCCAGCAGCCCGTTCTTGCTGGAGGTCACCGGGGAGCTGTTTTTT.

The chain recombines TRBV7-2 with TRBJ1-4, with 8 bases identical to TRBD1. V lost 5 bases and J lost 10; bases outside the gene matches: 9. CDR3 size: 14 residues. Germline loops: CDR1 SGHTA, CDR2 FQGNSA. The CDR3 loop is CASSPELTGGKLFF. CDR3 sequence (DNA): TGTGCCAGCAGCCCGGAGCTCACAGGGGGAAAACTGTTTTTT.

The chain couples TRBV18 to TRBJ2-1; possible D gene TRBD1, 6 bases. The germline V and J ends were trimmed by 2 bases and 10 bases, with 12 bases remaining between them. This CDR3 is 13 amino acids long. Per germline, CDR1 KGHSH and CDR2 LQKENI. The chain's CDR3 is CASSPAVGTEQFF. The CDR3 DNA reads as TGTGCCAGCTCACCAGCCGTCGGGACAGAGCAGTTCTTC.

The chain has TRBV5-6 and TRBJ2-3; 8 positions match TRBD2. V lost 1 base, J lost 8 bases, and 12 bases stayed unmatched. CDR1 and CDR2 from the germline V gene are SGHDT and YYEEEE. The CDR3 consists of 16 residues. CDR3 bases: TGTGCCAGCAGCTTGCCGCCCGGGCCGGGAGGGTCTACGCAGTATTTT. It is translated as CASSLPPGPGGSTQYF.

This rearrangement joins TRBV10-2 to TRBJ2-5, with 7 positions matching TRBD1. Germline V lookup: CDR1 WSHSY, CDR2 SAAADI. With 6 bases clipped from V and 3 bases from J, the junction kept 10 bases outside the gene matches. The CDR3 spans 15 residues. CDR3 sequence (DNA): TGCGCCAGCAGCGGGACAGCAATCGGGGAAGAGACCCAGTACTTC. Amino acids: CASSGTAIGEETQYF.

The chain links TRBV6-5 to TRBJ2-5, with TRBD2 as a possible D gene (6 bases). This CDR3 is built from 13 residues. The V end lost 7 bases, the J end lost 7 bases, and 16 bases lay between the germline ends. Germline V gene data show CDR1 as MNHEY and CDR2 as SVGAGI. The CDR3 DNA follows: TGTGCCAGCACCCCCGTGGGAGGCGGGACCCAGTACTTC. It translates to CASTPVGGGTQYF.

V and J are TRBV4-1 and TRBJ2-1; 9 nucleotides line up with TRBD2. Germline V gene sequence: CDR1 MGHRA, CDR2 YSYEKL. J was trimmed by 3 bases and V by 2 bases; bases with no gene match: 5. The CDR3 has 16 residues. In DNA, the CDR3 is TGCGCCAGCAGCCAATCCGCTAGCGGGAACTACAATGAGCAGTTCTTC. Translating gives CASSQSASGNYNEQFF.

The genes are TRBV10-1 and TRBJ1-1, with TRBD1 matching 8 bases. Germline lookup yields CDR1 WNHNN and CDR2 SYGVQD (reference sequence). The V segment lost 3 bases and the J segment 7 bases; nucleotides outside the gene matches: 7. The CDR3 is 14 residues long. CDR3 sequence reads: CASSEAAGGYEAFF. DNA for the CDR3: TGCGCCAGCAGTGAAGCGGCAGGGGGCTATGAAGCTTTCTTT.

CDR3 DNA sequence: TGTGCCAGCAGCTTCAACAGGGGGCTTTACAATGAGCAGTTCTTC. Translation: CASSFNRGLYNEQFF. This chain joins TRBV11-2 and TRBJ2-1; 9 bases fit TRBD1. J was trimmed by 4 bases and V by 3 bases; bases with no gene match: 4. The CDR3 contains 15 residues. Germline V gives CDR1 SGHAT, CDR2 FQNNGV.

About this clone itself: The sample contains more than one DNA sequence encoding this CDR3. V usage is TRBV6-5 and J usage is TRBJ2-3, with TRBD2 identical over 10 bases. The germline V gene encodes CDR1 MNHEY and CDR2 SVGAGI. Trimming cost V 3 bases and J 1 base; bases outside gene matches: 1. The CDR3 contains 15 residues. CDR3 sequence reads: CASSYLAGGTDTQYF. In nucleotides, the CDR3 is TGTGCCAGCAGTTATCTAGCGGGGGGCACAGATACGCAGTATTTT.

This clone was seen only once. This chain connects TRBV4-1 to TRBJ2-7; 13 bases are shared with TRBD2. This CDR3 is built from 16 residues. V lost 3 bases and J lost 3; bases outside the gene matches: 5. The germline gives CDR1 MGHRA, CDR2 YSYEKL. CDR3 sequence: CASSQGLAGTGYEQYF. The CDR3 DNA follows: TGCGCCAGCAGCCAGGGACTAGCGGGAACCGGCTACGAGCAGTACTTC.

The genes are TRBV6-1 and TRBJ1-5; D unresolved. Germline lookup yields CDR1 MNHNS and CDR2 SASEGT. This CDR3 spans 11 amino acids. CDR3 DNA sequence: TGTGCAAACGGTGCCAATCAGCCCCAGCATTTT. It specifies CANGANQPQHF.

The chain combines TRBV19 with TRBJ2-1, with TRBD2 as a possible D gene (6 bases). The CDR3 runs to 15 residues. The V gene's germline CDR1 is LNHDA and CDR2 SQIVND (reference sequence). V lost 3 bases to trimming and J lost 3 bases, with 12 bases between them. This chain's CDR3 is CASSIGGSGYNEQFF. The CDR3 coding sequence is TGTGCCAGTAGTATTGGAGGGAGTGGCTACAATGAGCAGTTCTTC.

The chain is built from TRBV19 and TRBJ2-7; 8 bases match TRBD2. Trimming removed 9 bases from V and 1 base from J; junction bases left unmatched: 14. Germline V lookup: CDR1 LNHDA, CDR2 SQIVND (reference sequence). The CDR3 covers 16 residues. CDR3 region: CASASSSGTRSYEQYF. CDR3 DNA: TGTGCCAGCGCTAGCTCTTCAGGGACTAGGTCCTACGAGCAGTACTTC.

This sequence joins TRBV7-9 and TRBJ1-1; no firm D call. This CDR3 has 15 amino acids. Per germline, CDR1 SEHNR and CDR2 FQNEAQ (reference sequence). V lost 5 bases and J lost 1, with 14 bases in between. CDR3 nucleotides: TGTGCCAGCAGCCCGTCTATGACGGGGAACACTGAAGCTTTCTTT. Its translation is CASSPSMTGNTEAFF.

This clone came up a few times. This chain uses TRBV6-1 with TRBJ1-2; D is undetermined. This CDR3 has 14 residues. V was cut by 0 bases and J by 7 bases, with 12 bases left in between. CDR1 and CDR2 (germline): MNHNS, SASEGT. CDR3 sequence reads: CASSEARSAGGYTF. CDR3 nucleotide sequence: TGTGCCAGCAGTGAAGCGCGGTCCGCCGGTGGCTACACCTTC.

The CDR3 DNA reads TGTGCCAGCAGTGGCTCTAGCGGGAGGGCCAGCGGGGAGCTGTTTTTT. This codes for CASSGSSGRASGELFF. V and J are TRBV2 and TRBJ2-2; 12 nucleotides match TRBD2. After removal of 4 bases from V and 7 bases from J, the junction contained 7 bases not matched to a gene. There are 16 residues in the CDR3. The germline V gene has CDR1 SNHLY and CDR2 FYNNEI.

The chain links TRBV7-9 to TRBJ2-3; 11 bases match TRBD1. CDR1 is SEHNR, CDR2 FQNEAQ, per germline (reference sequence). The CDR3 sequence is 15 residues long. V lost 7 bases to trimming and J lost 4 bases; unmatched junction nucleotides: 7. This CDR3 reads CASNQGTGGADTQYF. As DNA, the CDR3 is TGTGCCAGCAACCAAGGGACAGGGGGGGCAGATACGCAGTATTTT.

The genes are TRBV2 and TRBJ2-1; TRBD2 aligns across 10 bases. The CDR3 is 14 residues long. From germline, CDR1 is SNHLY and CDR2 FYNNEI. Trimming removed 7 bases from V and 9 bases from J; junction bases left unmatched: 9. The CDR3 nucleotides read TGTGCCAGCAACCCAGCGGGAGGGCGGGGTGAGCAGTTCTTC. This sequence encodes CASNPAGGRGEQFF.

The DNA of the CDR3 is TGCGCCAGCAGCTTGGGGGGAGGAACCGGGGAGCTGTTTTTT. Translating gives CASSLGGGTGELFF. The V call is TRBV5-1, the J call TRBJ2-2, with TRBD2 as a possible D gene (6 bases). The V end was cut by 0 bases, the J end by 5 bases, with 8 bases between. The germline gives CDR1 SGHRS, CDR2 YFSETQ. The CDR3 is 14 amino acids.

The rearrangement links TRBV19 to TRBJ1-1, with 12 bases aligning to TRBD1. This CDR3 contains 17 residues. V lost 7 bases to trimming and J lost 6 bases; unmatched junction nucleotides: 15. Germline V gene lookup returns CDR1 LNHDA and CDR2 SQIVND (reference sequence). CDR3 protein: CASNSLGDRGRKAEAFF. CDR3 in DNA: TGTGCCAGTAATTCACTGGGGGACAGGGGGCGAAAGGCTGAAGCTTTCTTT.

The chain uses TRBV6-1 and TRBJ2-4; 10 bases line up with TRBD2. This CDR3 spans 15 amino acids. Germline trimming cut 3 bases from V and 7 bases from J; bases unmatched to any gene: 6. Germline-derived CDR1 and CDR2 are MNHNS and SASEGT. This CDR3 is CASSEIAGGWNIQYF. The CDR3 DNA reads as TGTGCCAGCAGTGAGATAGCGGGAGGTTGGAACATTCAGTACTTC.

CDR3 DNA: TGTGCCAGCAGCCGGGGGCGGGAGGGCCCTCGGGATGAGCAGTTCTTC. Translated, it gives CASSRGREGPRDEQFF. The chain uses TRBV16 and TRBJ2-1; 9 nucleotides align to TRBD2. This CDR3 spans 16 amino acids. CDR1 is KGHSY, CDR2 FQNENV, per germline. With 4 bases clipped from V and 8 bases from J, the junction kept 12 bases outside the gene matches.

V is TRBV29-1 and J is TRBJ2-7; TRBD1 is a possible D gene (5 bases). The V gene lost 6 bases and the J gene lost 2 bases, with 8 bases spanning the gap. Germline CDR1 and CDR2: SQVTM and ANQGSEA. This CDR3 has 11 amino acids. The DNA of the CDR3 is TGCAGCGTGCAGGGTGCCTACGAGCAGTACTTC. Protein: CSVQGAYEQYF.

V and J are TRBV5-1 and TRBJ2-5; TRBD1 matches at 7 bases. CDR1 and CDR2 (germline): SGHRS, YFSETQ. The CDR3 has 16 residues. V lost 7 bases, J lost 1 base, and 13 bases stayed unmatched. CDR3 in amino acids: CASHPGRQGFQETQYF. Written as DNA, the CDR3 is TGCGCCAGCCACCCAGGGAGACAGGGCTTCCAAGAGACCCAGTACTTC.